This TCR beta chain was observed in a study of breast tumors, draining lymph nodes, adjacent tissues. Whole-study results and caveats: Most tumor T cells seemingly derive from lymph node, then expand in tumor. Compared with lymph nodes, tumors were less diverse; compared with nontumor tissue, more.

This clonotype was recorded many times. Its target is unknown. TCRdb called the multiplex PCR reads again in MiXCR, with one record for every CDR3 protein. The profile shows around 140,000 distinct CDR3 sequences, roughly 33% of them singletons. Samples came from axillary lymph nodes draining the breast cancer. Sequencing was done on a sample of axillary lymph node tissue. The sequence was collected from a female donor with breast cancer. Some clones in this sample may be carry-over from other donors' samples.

CDR3 sequence (DNA): TGTGCCAGCAGTTACTCGTATCTGGGACCTTCACCCCTCCACTTT. This gives the protein CASSYSYLGPSPLHF. The V call is TRBV6-5, the J call TRBJ1-6, with D maybe TRBD1 (5 bases). The CDR3 is 15 amino acids. Trimming removed 0 bases at V and 9 bases at J, with 12 bases between. The V gene's germline CDR1 is MNHEY and CDR2 SVGAGI.